The TCR beta chain described here comes from a study of CD8 T cells in ankylosing spondylitis. Study outcomes and limitations: Seemingly characteristic of ankylosing spondylitis blood was a TCR beta motif consisting of roughly 8 highly homologous variants.

Quantitative 5'-RACE with molecular barcodes produced the TCR beta libraries. TCRdb reanalysed the 5' RACE reads using MiXCR and keeps one entry per CDR3 protein. Seen here are 750,000 to 850,000 distinct CDR3 sequences, 12% observed once, and the top ten hold around 0.51%. The CDR3 has 13 amino acids. Deletions cut 3 bases from V and 10 bases from J, with 12 bases between. CDR1 SGHDN and CDR2 FVKESK come from the germline V gene. This clonotype has only a few counts. What it recognizes is unknown. The chain has TRBV14 and TRBJ1-4, with D possibly being TRBD1 (5 bases). The receptor was isolated from a male donor with ankylosing spondylitis. Input material: blood, either unsorted or a sorted T cell fraction (not recorded which). The CDR3 nucleotides read TGTGCCAGCAGCCAGGGGGTAGCGCGAAAACTGTTTTTT. The encoded protein is CASSQGVARKLFF. Based on the CDR3 plus reference TRBV14 and TRBJ1-4, the full variable domain is EAGVTQFPSHSVIEKGQTVTLRCDPISGHDNLYWYRRVMGKEIKFLLHFVKESKQDESGMPNNRFLAERTGGTYSTLKVQPAELEDSGVYFCASSQGVARKLFFGSGTQLSVL.